This T cell receptor beta chain was identified during a study of resident and recirculating memory T cells in vitiligo. Study-level background: No cells were sorted; samples were homogenized just before genomic DNA extraction.

The study's findings and limits: Vitiligo lesions lacked a unique dominant clone, and clonality varied.

This clone was found once. The antigen is not known. Anyone treated within the previous three months was excluded. Profiling relied on immunoSEQ multiplex PCR, and the TCRdb table lists in-frame clones only, not all of them. The sample contains 70,000 or so clones, roughly nine tenths of which appear only once. With 2 bases removed from V and 2 bases from J, the gap between germline ends came to 16 bases. CDR1 ENHRY and CDR2 SYGVKD come from the germline V gene. The CDR3 covers 17 residues. The chain is built from TRBV10-3 and TRBJ1-5, with D perhaps matching TRBD1 (5 bases). Sequences were obtained from blood. The source of this sequence is a male donor with vitiligo. The CDR3 coding sequence is TGTGCCATCAGTGAGAGGTCCCTCCGGGGGGGCAATCAGCCCCAGCATTTT. It yields the protein CAISERSLRGGNQPQHF.